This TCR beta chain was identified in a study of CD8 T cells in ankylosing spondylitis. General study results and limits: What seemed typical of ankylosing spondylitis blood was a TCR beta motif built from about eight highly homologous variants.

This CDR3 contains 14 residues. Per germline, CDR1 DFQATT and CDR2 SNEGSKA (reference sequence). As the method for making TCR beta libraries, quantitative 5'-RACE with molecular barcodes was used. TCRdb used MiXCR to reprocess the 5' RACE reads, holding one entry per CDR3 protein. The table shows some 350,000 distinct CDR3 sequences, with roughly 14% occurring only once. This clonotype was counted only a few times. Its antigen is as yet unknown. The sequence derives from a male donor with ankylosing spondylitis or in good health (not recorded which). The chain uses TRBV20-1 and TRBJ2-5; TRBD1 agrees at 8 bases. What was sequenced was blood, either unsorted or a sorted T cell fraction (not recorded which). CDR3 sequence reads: CRAGTGRSQETQYF. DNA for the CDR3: TGCAGAGCCGGGACAGGCCGCTCCCAAGAGACCCAGTACTTC.